This TCR beta chain was sequenced during a study of cytomegalovirus exposure and HLA in healthy donors. The CDR3 sequence is 17 residues long. V was clipped by 5 bases and J by 2 bases; unmatched bases: 10. Germline V CDR1 and CDR2: MNHEY, SMNVEV (reference sequence). In regard to this clone: What it recognizes is unknown.

Findings and caveats of the study: Trimming of TCR beta V- and J-genes showed a link, identified in a later analysis, to a missense DCLRE1C variant.

The primer mix had 60 Vbeta and 13 Jbeta primers. Sequenced by immunoSEQ multiplex PCR; TCRdb stores in-frame clones only, minus some. The repertoire holds under 150,000 clones, with 75% to 85% as singletons. This clonotype was obtained from a girl aged 2 to 10 in good health and CMV-seronegative. Sequenced input: PBMCs. V and J are TRBV27 and TRBJ2-3, with 10 bases lining up with TRBD2. CDR3 bases: TGTGCCAGCAGTAGCTTTGCGACTAGCGGGTACACAGATACGCAGTATTTT. Its protein is CASSSFATSGYTDTQYF.